This entry lists 28 T cell receptor beta chains sequenced from one sample in a study of T cells after posttransplantation cyclophosphamide. The data were produced by immunoSEQ multiplex PCR, yet TCRdb's version contains in-frame clones alone and is incomplete. There are tens of thousands of clones in the sample; approximately 73% occur only once, and around 0.7% lies in the top ten. The material sequenced was memory CD4+ T cells sorted from PBMCs. The receptors derive from a woman aged 60-75 years in good health, CMV-negative, and a related stem cell transplant donor.

V and J are TRBV2 and TRBJ2-7, with 8 bases fitting TRBD1. The CDR3 contains 15 residues. Germline CDR1 SNHLY, CDR2 FYNNEI. V shed 10 bases and J 0 bases; nucleotides not matched to a gene: 11. Here the CDR3 reads CAIPRGQAFSYEQYF. The DNA of the CDR3 is TGTGCCATACCTCGGGGACAGGCTTTCTCCTACGAGCAGTACTTC.

The chain carries TRBV7-9 and TRBJ2-5, with 7 bases lining up with TRBD2. CDR3 length: 18 residues. The V gene end was trimmed by 5 bases and the J gene end by 0 bases; junction bases not matched to a gene: 15. The germline CDR1 and CDR2 sequences are SEHNR and FQNEAQ (reference sequence). Here the CDR3 reads CASSPPRRLADYQETQYF. The CDR3 DNA sequence: TGTGCCAGCAGCCCGCCCCGTAGGCTAGCGGATTACCAAGAGACCCAGTACTTC.

The rearrangement uses TRBV2 and TRBJ2-3; D is undetermined. V lost 6 bases to trimming and J lost 0 bases, with 7 bases between them. In germline, CDR1 is SNHLY, CDR2 FYNNEI. The CDR3 runs 13 residues. CDR3 nucleotide sequence: TGTGCCAGCAGAAGGCGGAGCACAGATACGCAGTATTTT. Translated: CASRRRSTDTQYF. Full variable domain (outside the CDR3, taken from reference TRBV2 and TRBJ2-3): EPEVTQTPSHQVTQMGQEVILRCVPISNHLYFYWYRQILGQKVEFLVSFYNNEISEKSEIFDDQFSVERPDGSNFTLKIRSTKLEDSAMYFCASRRRSTDTQYFGPGTRLTVL.

This chain uses TRBV5-1 with TRBJ1-2; TRBD1 is a possible D gene (5 bases). CDR1 is SGHRS, CDR2 YFSETQ, per germline. Trimming took 4 bases from V and 6 from J, leaving 16 bases between them. There are 14 residues in the CDR3. This CDR3 reads CASSRGGTQNGYTF. The CDR3 nucleotides are TGCGCCAGCAGCAGAGGAGGGACCCAAAATGGCTACACCTTC.

V usage is TRBV28 and J usage is TRBJ2-7, with 7 bases that match TRBD1. The length of the CDR3 is 12 residues. V trimming: 7 bases; J trimming: 6 bases; junction bases outside the gene matches: 6. Germline V gene data show CDR1 as MDHEN and CDR2 as SYDVKM. Here the CDR3 reads CASNPQGSEQYF. The CDR3 DNA is TGTGCCAGCAATCCACAGGGGAGCGAGCAGTACTTC.

The CDR3 loop is CAWSAVSKTQYF. The CDR3 DNA follows: TGTGCCTGGAGTGCTGTTAGCAAGACCCAGTACTTC. V usage is TRBV30 and J usage is TRBJ2-5; no clear D gene. Trimming shortened V by 1 base and J by 6 bases, and 9 bases separated the two germline ends. The germline V gene encodes CDR1 GTSNPN and CDR2 SVGIG (reference sequence). The CDR3 has 12 amino acids.

This clone was seen a single time. The chain employs TRBV2 and TRBJ2-3; 9 bases are shared with TRBD1. Germline CDR1 reads SNHLY; CDR2 reads FYNNEI. J lost 4 bases, V lost 6 bases, and 8 bases had no gene match. CDR3 length: 15 amino acids. The CDR3 DNA sequence: TGTGCCAGCAGGGGTTACAGGGGGCATGCAGATACGCAGTATTTT. Amino acid sequence: CASRGYRGHADTQYF.

CDR3 bases: TGTGCCAGCAGCTTGGTGCTCGCCGGGGCTTTCTTT. Its protein is CASSLVLAGAFF. The rearrangement joins TRBV5-5 to TRBJ1-1; D unresolved. Germline CDR1 SGHKS, CDR2 YYEKEE (reference sequence). Trimming took 0 bases from V and 11 from J, leaving 11 bases between them. The CDR3 sequence is 12 residues long.

The V and J genes are TRBV4-3 and TRBJ2-1; weak D call: TRBD2 (6 bases). V was trimmed by 1 base and J by 5 bases, leaving 12 bases between them. The CDR3 consists of 15 residues. CDR1 and CDR2 from the germline V gene are LGHNA and YSLEER. The CDR3 is CASSQVKTRNNEQFF. CDR3 bases: TGCGCCAGCAGCCAAGTCAAGACTAGAAACAATGAGCAGTTCTTC.

This chain uses TRBV11-2 with TRBJ2-7; TRBD1 matches 12 bases. CDR1 and CDR2 (germline): SGHAT, FQNNGV. The CDR3 consists of 15 residues. V was clipped by 5 bases and J by 5 bases; unmatched bases: 7. CDR3 DNA sequence: TGTGCCAGCAGCCAGGCGGGGACAGGGGGCAACGAGCAGTACTTC. Protein sequence: CASSQAGTGGNEQYF.

This clone was counted between two and nine times. The chain recombines TRBV28 with TRBJ2-7; 12 positions match TRBD2. V gave up 6 bases and J gave up 2 bases; unmatched junction bases: 11. The CDR3 totals 17 residues. Germline CDR1 is MDHEN and CDR2 is SYDVKM. The CDR3 DNA reads as TGTGCCAGCAGCCCCAGGAAAGGACTAGCGGGAACCTACGAGCAGTACTTC. This codes for CASSPRKGLAGTYEQYF.

The chain carries TRBV4-1 and TRBJ1-2; TRBD1 aligns across 9 bases. CDR1 and CDR2 from the germline V gene are MGHRA and YSYEKL. The length of the CDR3 is 17 residues. V was clipped by 1 base and J by 1 base; unmatched bases: 7. The CDR3: CASSQGPYRGRNYGYTF. Here the CDR3 DNA reads TGCGCCAGCAGCCAAGGCCCTTACAGGGGGCGTAACTATGGCTACACCTTC.

This clone was seen only once. The chain is built from TRBV11-2 and TRBJ2-3; 9 bases align to TRBD2. This CDR3 comprises 12 residues. Per the germline V gene, CDR1 is SGHAT and CDR2 is FQNNGV. V was clipped by 2 bases and J by 14 bases; unmatched bases: 5. CDR3 sequence: CASSLWREGGYF. The CDR3 coding sequence is TGTGCCAGCAGCTTATGGCGGGAGGGAGGGTATTTT.

The chain uses TRBV29-1 and TRBJ1-2, with unresolved D. Between the trimmed V and J ends, which lost 3 bases and 6 bases, there was a span of 14 bases. The CDR3 spans 13 residues. Germline V lookup: CDR1 SQVTM, CDR2 ANQGSEA. The CDR3 region has the DNA TGCAGCGTTGACGTTTTCGGGGTCGATGGCTACACCTTC. It specifies CSVDVFGVDGYTF.

The chain links TRBV7-9 to TRBJ1-6; TRBD1 agrees at 9 bases. The CDR3 has 17 amino acids. From germline, CDR1 is SEHNR and CDR2 FQNEAQ (reference sequence). Losses at the gene ends were 5 bases for V and 0 bases for J; bases not matched to a gene: 5. DNA of the CDR3: TGTGCCAGCAGCCTCGACAGGGGGAGCTCCTATAATTCACCCCTCCACTTT. It encodes CASSLDRGSSYNSPLHF.

The rearrangement uses TRBV7-2 and TRBJ1-3; D remains unclear. This CDR3 has 14 residues. Germline CDR1 and CDR2: SGHTA and FQGNSA. Trimming pared 1 base from V and 2 bases from J, leaving 6 bases between. CDR3 DNA: TGTGCCAGCAGCTTAGAGGAGGCTGGAAACACCATATATTTT. This gives the protein CASSLEEAGNTIYF.

The J gene is TRBJ2-1, the V gene TRBV30; 13 bases match TRBD2. CDR1 GTSNPN and CDR2 SVGIG come from the germline V gene (reference sequence). After removal of 3 bases from V and 4 bases from J, the junction contained 9 bases not matched to a gene. The CDR3 has 17 amino acids. The DNA of the CDR3 is TGTGCCTGGAGGGCCGGGACTAGCGGGATACAATACAATGAGCAGTTCTTC. This gives the protein CAWRAGTSGIQYNEQFF. The full variable domain, its missing parts supplied by reference TRBV30 and TRBJ2-1, is SQTIHQWPATLVQPVGSPLSLECTVEGTSNPNLYWYRQAAGRGLQLLFYSVGIGQISSEVPQNLSASRPQDRQFILSSKKLLLSDSGFYLCAWRAGTSGIQYNEQFFGPGTRLTVL.

This clone counts as medium-sized. The CDR3 coding sequence is TGTGCCAGCAGCTTAGTACGACAGGGGGGTGAAAAACTGTTTTTT. Amino acid sequence: CASSLVRQGGEKLFF. The V call is TRBV7-9, the J call TRBJ1-4, with 9 bases fitting TRBD1. V lost 1 base and J lost 7; bases outside the gene matches: 4. CDR1 is SEHNR and CDR2 is FQNEAQ in the germline V gene (reference sequence). The CDR3 runs to 15 residues.

This clone has a handful of counts. This chain connects TRBV28 to TRBJ2-3, with 9 bases matching TRBD2. The V gene end was trimmed by 2 bases and the J gene end by 6 bases; junction bases not matched to a gene: 3. CDR3 length: 14 residues. Germline loops: CDR1 MDHEN, CDR2 SYDVKM. CDR3 loop: CASSLAGGRDTQYF. CDR3 in DNA: TGTGCCAGCAGTTTAGCGGGGGGGAGGGATACGCAGTATTTT.

A single count supports this clone. The genes are TRBV7-9 and TRBJ1-2; D gene uncertain. Germline V gene lookup returns CDR1 SEHNR and CDR2 FQNEAQ (reference sequence). V dropped 5 bases and J dropped 6 bases, with 10 bases sitting between them. The CDR3 runs 12 residues. CDR3 sequence: CASSPTSDGYTF. CDR3 nucleotides: TGTGCCAGCAGCCCCACAAGTGATGGCTACACCTTC.

This clone was detected once. The chain recombines TRBV19 with TRBJ1-2; 9 bases are a match to TRBD1. V lost 10 bases, J lost 2 bases, and 8 bases stayed unmatched. CDR3 length: 14 amino acids. The V gene's germline CDR1 is LNHDA and CDR2 SQIVND (reference sequence). Here the CDR3 DNA reads TGTGCCACCCGTAGGGGACAGGGCAACTATGGCTACACCTTC. This gives the protein CATRRGQGNYGYTF.

The chain links TRBV7-2 to TRBJ2-7; D gene uncertain. Deletions cut 2 bases from V and 0 bases from J, with 8 bases between. The V gene's germline CDR1 is SGHTA and CDR2 FQGNSA. This CDR3 comprises 14 residues. The CDR3: CASSLMWSSYEQYF. In DNA, the CDR3 is TGTGCCAGCAGCTTAATGTGGAGCTCCTACGAGCAGTACTTC.

This clone was detected only once. This sequence joins TRBV28 and TRBJ1-4, with TRBD1 matching over 9 bases. CDR3 size: 15 residues. V dropped 2 bases and J dropped 6; count of bases not matched to a gene: 4. Germline V gene data show CDR1 as MDHEN and CDR2 as SYDVKM. The CDR3, as DNA: TGTGCCAGCAGTTTAGGGGGACAGGGTGATGAAAAACTGTTTTTT. Translation: CASSLGGQGDEKLFF.

The chain uses TRBV25-1 and TRBJ2-1; 9 bases match TRBD1. The CDR3 has 15 residues. Per the germline V gene, CDR1 is MGHDK and CDR2 is SYGVNS. V trimming: 1 base; J trimming: 6 bases; junction bases outside the gene matches: 4. CDR3 DNA sequence: TGTGCCAGCAGTGAATGGATACAGGGGGCCAATGAGCAGTTCTTC. It encodes CASSEWIQGANEQFF. Full variable domain (outside the CDR3, taken from reference TRBV25-1 and TRBJ2-1): EADIYQTPRYLVIGTGKKITLECSQTMGHDKMYWYQQDPGMELHLIHYSYGVNSTEKGDLSSESTVSRIRTEHFPLTLESARPSHTSQYLCASSEWIQGANEQFFGPGTRLTVL.

This chain joins TRBV30 and TRBJ2-7; weak D call: TRBD1 (6 bases). V was clipped by 5 bases and J by 1 base, with 9 bases between them. The CDR3 is 12 amino acids. The germline V gene has CDR1 GTSNPN and CDR2 SVGIG (reference sequence). CDR3 sequence: CAWVRGSYEQYF. As DNA, the CDR3 is TGTGCCTGGGTCAGGGGTTCCTACGAGCAGTACTTC.

V gene TRBV7-9 combines with J gene TRBJ2-3, with 15 nucleotides matching TRBD2. Germline V gives CDR1 SEHNR, CDR2 FQNEAQ (reference sequence). The CDR3 length is 18 residues. The V and J ends lost 6 bases and 4 bases, in that order; junction bases with no gene match: 11. CDR3 bases: TGTGCCAGCAGTATGGGACTAGCGGGAGGTAGGAGGGCAGATACGCAGTATTTT. It specifies CASSMGLAGGRRADTQYF.

V and J are TRBV6-4 and TRBJ2-3; 11 nucleotides match TRBD2. Germline V gene data show CDR1 as MRHNA and CDR2 as SNTAGT. Losses at the gene ends were 4 bases for V and 6 bases for J; bases not matched to a gene: 15. The CDR3 has 18 amino acids. CDR3 sequence: CASSASGGTIGYRDTQYF. The CDR3 region has the DNA TGTGCCAGCAGTGCTAGCGGGGGGACGATCGGATACAGGGATACGCAGTATTTT.

The V gene is TRBV27, the J gene TRBJ2-5; TRBD2 might be the D (6 bases). CDR1 is MNHEY, CDR2 SMNVEV, per germline (reference sequence). There are 14 residues in the CDR3. Trimming left V 3 bases short and J 3 bases short, with 11 bases between. CDR3 sequence: CASSFLASKETQYF. For the CDR3, the DNA is TGTGCCAGCAGTTTTCTAGCGTCTAAAGAGACCCAGTACTTC.